Listed here are 25 T cell receptor beta chains from one sample, sequenced in a study of blood T cell repertoires in COVID-19. Assay: immunoSEQ multiplex PCR; the TCRdb copy retains only in-frame clones and omits some. The table records about 170,000 clones, 83% of them present only once. Sequenced input: peripheral blood. These receptors were taken from a woman in her 70s who had recovered from COVID-19.

The V and J genes are TRBV3-1 (or the pseudogene TRBV3-2) and TRBJ2-7; D possibly corresponds to TRBD2 (6 bases). Trimming removed 4 bases at V and 5 bases at J, with 12 bases between. CDR1 and CDR2 (germline): LGHDT, YNNKEL (reference sequence). The CDR3 has 13 amino acids. The CDR3 coding sequence is TGTGCCAGCAGCCCAAGCCTAGCGAACGAGCAGTACTTC. It specifies CASSPSLANEQYF.

The chain links TRBV19 to TRBJ2-7; TRBD2 agrees at 16 bases. The CDR3 is 16 residues long. Unmatched junction bases numbered 7, after V lost 9 bases and J lost 2 bases. CDR1 is LNHDA, CDR2 SQIVND, per germline (reference sequence). The CDR3 here is CASLGLAGGPPYEQYF. The CDR3 nucleotides are TGTGCCAGCCTGGGACTAGCGGGAGGGCCGCCCTACGAGCAGTACTTC.

The V and J genes are TRBV3-1 (or the pseudogene TRBV3-2) and TRBJ2-1; no reliable D call. This CDR3 has 14 residues. CDR1 and CDR2 from the germline V gene are LGHDT and YNNKEL (reference sequence). V was pared by 0 bases and J by 5 bases, with 8 bases between. The CDR3 nucleotides are TGTGCCAGCAGCCAAGATCGACTCCACAATGAGCAGTTCTTC. It encodes CASSQDRLHNEQFF.

The J gene is TRBJ2-2, the V gene TRBV9; 9 bases are shared with TRBD2. Germline V CDR1 and CDR2: SGDLS, YYNGEE. V gave up 4 bases and J gave up 3 bases; unmatched junction bases: 7. This CDR3 is 16 amino acids long. DNA of the CDR3: TGTGCCAGCAGCATTAGCGGGAGTCGGGACACCGGGGAGCTGTTTTTT. As protein: CASSISGSRDTGELFF. The complete variable domain, with remaining parts taken from reference TRBV9 and TRBJ2-2, reads DSGVTQTPKHLITATGQRVTLRCSPRSGDLSVYWYQQSLDQGLQFLIQYYNGEERAKGNILERFSAQQFPDLHSELNLSSLELGDSALYFCASSISGSRDTGELFFGEGSRLTVL.

The chain is built from TRBV7-3 and TRBJ2-2, with 7 bases identical to TRBD2. J gave up 0 bases and V 5 bases, and 9 bases lay outside the gene matches. Germline CDR1 and CDR2: SGHTA and FQGTGA. CDR3 length: 17 residues. CDR3 nucleotide sequence: TGTGCCAGCAGCCCCCGGGCTAGCGGCCCGAACACCGGGGAGCTGTTTTTT. This gives the protein CASSPRASGPNTGELFF.

V is TRBV18 and J is TRBJ2-5; D may be TRBD2 (5 bases). This CDR3 is built from 14 residues. V lost 3 bases to trimming and J lost 3 bases, with 11 bases between them. CDR1 and CDR2 (germline): KGHSH, LQKENI. CDR3 sequence reads: CASSPRGTEETQYF. In DNA form, the CDR3 reads TGTGCCAGCTCACCCCGGGGTACCGAAGAGACCCAGTACTTC.

This clone was found many times. The rearrangement uses TRBV5-1 and TRBJ2-7; 8 positions match TRBD1. J gave up 3 bases and V 0 bases, and 2 bases lay outside the gene matches. The length of the CDR3 is 14 residues. Germline assignment: CDR1 SGHRS and CDR2 YFSETQ. This chain's CDR3 is CASSLGGTGYEQYF. For the CDR3, the DNA is TGCGCCAGCAGCTTGGGGGGGACAGGCTACGAGCAGTACTTC.

This sequence joins TRBV2 and TRBJ2-5; tentative D call: TRBD1 (8 bases). This CDR3 is built from 16 residues. With 5 bases removed from V and 1 base from J, the gap between germline ends came to 17 bases. The germline CDR1 and CDR2 sequences are SNHLY and FYNNEI. The CDR3 region is CASSTTGGGGQETQYF. CDR3 DNA sequence: TGTGCCAGCAGTACCACAGGGGGGGGTGGCCAAGAGACCCAGTACTTC.

The chain recombines TRBV6-5 with TRBJ1-2; D possibly corresponds to TRBD1 (6 bases). The CDR3 runs 15 residues. V shed 5 bases and J shed 7 bases, with 20 bases lying between them. Germline values: CDR1 MNHEY, CDR2 SVGAGI. CDR3 loop: CASSPPPSRGSGYTF. The CDR3 bases are TGTGCCAGCAGTCCCCCGCCTTCCAGGGGTTCTGGCTACACCTTC.

The J gene is TRBJ2-7, the V gene TRBV7-2; D not resolved. CDR1 SGHTA and CDR2 FQGNSA come from the germline V gene. Between the trimmed V and J ends, which lost 2 bases and 2 bases, there was a span of 7 bases. The CDR3 length is 13 residues. The CDR3 sequence is CASSLQATYEQYF. The CDR3 coding sequence is TGTGCCAGCAGCTTACAGGCGACCTACGAGCAGTACTTC.

This chain connects TRBV18 to TRBJ2-7, with a tentative D call TRBD2 (5 bases). In germline, CDR1 is KGHSH, CDR2 LQKENI. The CDR3 runs 14 residues. V gave up 3 bases and J gave up 2 bases, with 11 bases separating them. The CDR3 here is CASSPRTGTYEQYF. The CDR3 region has the DNA TGTGCCAGCTCACCGAGGACTGGGACCTACGAGCAGTACTTC.

V gene TRBV18 combines with J gene TRBJ2-3, with 8 positions matching TRBD2. The V and J ends lost 3 bases and 0 bases, in that order; junction bases with no gene match: 5. CDR1 is KGHSH and CDR2 is LQKENI in the germline V gene. CDR3 size: 16 residues. CDR3 nucleotides: TGTGCCAGCTCACCCCTTAAGCGGGGGAGCACAGATACGCAGTATTTT. Protein sequence: CASSPLKRGSTDTQYF.

The gene calls are TRBV5-6 and TRBJ2-5; D possibly corresponds to TRBD2 (6 bases). Deletions cut 0 bases from V and 5 bases from J, with 11 bases between. Germline CDR1 and CDR2: SGHDT and YYEEEE. The CDR3 spans 14 residues. Written as DNA, the CDR3 is TGTGCCAGCAGCTTGGTCAGGGAGGTGGAGACCCAGTACTTC. As protein: CASSLVREVETQYF.

The chain recombines TRBV11-2 with TRBJ2-7, with 8 bases matching TRBD1. J lost 2 bases, V lost 3 bases, and 6 bases had no gene match. The CDR3 runs to 15 residues. Germline loops: CDR1 SGHAT, CDR2 FQNNGV. The CDR3 is CASSFDRGLAYEQYF. The CDR3 nucleotides are TGTGCCAGCAGCTTCGACAGGGGCCTGGCCTACGAGCAGTACTTC.

The chain is built from TRBV19 and TRBJ1-2; no clear D gene. Germline V gene lookup returns CDR1 LNHDA and CDR2 SQIVND (reference sequence). This CDR3 contains 12 residues. V lost 5 bases and J lost 5, with 9 bases in between. CDR3 bases: TGTGCCAGTAGTCTCACTACGTATGGCTACACCTTC. This encodes CASSLTTYGYTF.

The genes are TRBV19 and TRBJ1-6; TRBD1 agrees at 8 bases. From germline, CDR1 is LNHDA and CDR2 SQIVND (reference sequence). The length of the CDR3 is 17 residues. V shed 4 bases and J 0 bases; nucleotides not matched to a gene: 5. The CDR3 spells CASSRRTGSSYNSPLHF. As DNA, the CDR3 is TGTGCCAGTAGTAGAAGGACAGGGAGCTCCTATAATTCACCCCTCCACTTT.

V gene TRBV6-2 or TRBV6-3 combines with J gene TRBJ2-3; unclear D gene. V was clipped by 5 bases and J by 2 bases, with 14 bases between them. Per the germline V gene, CDR1 is MNHEY and CDR2 is SVGEGT. The CDR3 runs to 15 residues. In nucleotides, the CDR3 is TGTGCCAGCAGTCAGACAAGAAACCCCACAGATACGCAGTATTTT. As protein: CASSQTRNPTDTQYF.

Turning to this clone: Distinct nucleotide sequences in the sample also encode this CDR3. The rearrangement links TRBV19 to TRBJ2-5; D perhaps matches TRBD1 (5 bases). This CDR3 is 13 amino acids long. V shed 3 bases and J shed 1 base, with 6 bases lying between them. Germline-derived CDR1 and CDR2 are LNHDA and SQIVND (reference sequence). The CDR3 is CASSIDSQETQYF. The CDR3 nucleotides read TGTGCCAGTAGTATCGACAGCCAAGAGACCCAGTACTTC.

V usage is TRBV1 and J usage is TRBJ2-5; TRBD2 is the table's D call and was not checked against the DNA. TRBV1 is classified as a pseudogene. The CDR3 loop spans 16 amino acids. CDR3 DNA sequence: TGCACCAGCAGCCAAGATTGGAGGGGACCGAAAGGGGCCCAGTACTTC. It codes for CTSSQDWRGPKGAQYF.

This rearrangement joins TRBV11-3 to TRBJ1-1, with 7 bases identical to TRBD1. The CDR3 is made up of 13 amino acids. Germline V gene sequence: CDR1 SGHNT, CDR2 YENEEA. The trim removed 5 bases at V and 8 bases at J, leaving 8 bases unmatched. The CDR3 DNA sequence: TGTGCCAGCAGCCCTACTACAGGGGCCGAAGCTTTCTTT. This encodes CASSPTTGAEAFF.

The chain links TRBV12-3 or TRBV12-4 to TRBJ2-3; TRBD1 aligns across 7 bases. Trimming took 8 bases from V and 9 from J; bases not matched to a gene: 11. The CDR3 contains 13 residues. DNA for the CDR3: TGTGCCAGCGGACCCCAACACAGGGGCACGCAGTATTTT. Amino acid sequence: CASGPQHRGTQYF.

This clone was detected many times. The chain uses TRBV27 and TRBJ1-6; D remains ambiguous. The V end lost 5 bases, the J end lost 14 bases, and 25 bases lay between the germline ends. The CDR3 extends over 16 amino acids. The germline V gene encodes CDR1 MNHEY and CDR2 SMNVEV (reference sequence). The CDR3 coding sequence is TGTGCCAGCAGTCCCCAGGTCCCCTCGGGATTTTCGGCCCTCCACTTT. Translated, it gives CASSPQVPSGFSALHF.

The CDR3 reads CASSYTADSHSYEQYF. The CDR3 region has the DNA TGTGCCAGCAGTTACACCGCGGACAGCCACTCCTACGAGCAGTACTTC. The genes are TRBV6-2 or TRBV6-3 and TRBJ2-7, with D tentatively TRBD1 (6 bases). The CDR3 has 16 amino acids. Per the germline V gene, CDR1 is MNHEY and CDR2 is SVGEGT. Trimming cost V 2 bases and J 0 bases, with 14 bases left between them.

This rearrangement joins TRBV7-9 to TRBJ2-2; D possibly corresponds to TRBD2 (5 bases). Between the trimmed V and J ends, which lost 5 bases and 6 bases, there was a span of 7 bases. The germline V gene has CDR1 SEHNR and CDR2 FQNEAQ (reference sequence). This CDR3 region has 12 residues. CDR3 amino acids: CASSPGAGELFF. The DNA for the CDR3 is TGTGCCAGCAGCCCCGGGGCCGGGGAGCTGTTTTTT.

The genes are TRBV7-9 and TRBJ1-1; a weak D match, TRBD1 (5 bases). CDR1 SEHNR and CDR2 FQNEAQ come from the germline V gene (reference sequence). The CDR3 totals 15 residues. V lost 5 bases and J lost 4, with 17 bases in between. CDR3 loop: CASSKWPQGGTEAFF. CDR3 in DNA: TGTGCCAGCAGCAAATGGCCCCAGGGCGGCACTGAAGCTTTCTTT.